Listed below are T cell receptor beta chains from one sample, sequenced in a study of blood T cell repertoires in COVID-19. The repertoire was sequenced with immunoSEQ multiplex PCR; TCRdb's copy has only in-frame clones and lacks some. The data contain 350,000 to 450,000 clones, around nine tenths of them singletons. The specimen was peripheral blood. The receptor set was obtained from a human donor in a cohort sampled during active COVID-19. Both conserved end residues are part of each CDR3. Each record gives: D gene, clone size, V gene, J gene, CDR3 protein, CDR3 DNA. A D gene is named only where the DNA matches it firmly. Clone sizes are given selectively: once, few, many, or a class where the clone is expanded.

d_call: -; clone_size: -; v_call: TRBV11-1; j_call: TRBJ1-3; cdr3_aa: CASSLLSGIDTIYF; cdr3_nt: TGTGCCAGCAGCTTACTGTCCGGGATCGACACCATATATTTT
d_call: -; clone_size: -; v_call: TRBV20-1; j_call: TRBJ2-3; cdr3_aa: CSGGGGHTQYF; cdr3_nt: TGCAGTGGAGGAGGGGGCCATACGCAGTATTTT
d_call: TRBD2; clone_size: -; v_call: TRBV6-2/TRBV6-3; j_call: TRBJ2-1; cdr3_aa: CASSSPGTSGGSYNEQFF; cdr3_nt: TGTGCCAGCAGTTCACCCGGGACTAGCGGGGGTTCCTACAATGAGCAGTTCTTC
d_call: -; clone_size: few; v_call: TRBV19; j_call: TRBJ1-2; cdr3_aa: CASSTQGTNYGYTF; cdr3_nt: TGTGCCAGTAGTACCCAGGGGACTAACTATGGCTACACCTTC
d_call: -; clone_size: -; v_call: TRBV12-5; j_call: TRBJ2-7; cdr3_aa: CASGLVASGPGEQYF; cdr3_nt: TGTGCTAGTGGTTTGGTCGCCTCAGGGCCCGGCGAGCAGTACTTC
d_call: -; clone_size: once; v_call: TRBV5-1; j_call: TRBJ2-1; cdr3_aa: CASSLERRANEQFF; cdr3_nt: TGCGCCAGCAGCTTGGAACGGAGGGCCAATGAGCAGTTCTTC
d_call: -; clone_size: -; v_call: TRBV5-1; j_call: TRBJ2-7; cdr3_aa: CASSLGGQITGGQYF; cdr3_nt: TGCGCCAGCAGCTTAGGGGGACAAATTACTGGAGGGCAGTACTTC
d_call: -; clone_size: -; v_call: TRBV28; j_call: TRBJ1-3; cdr3_aa: CASSLRQGFGGNTIYF; cdr3_nt: TGTGCCAGCAGTTTACGTCAGGGATTTGGAGGAAACACCATATATTTT
d_call: TRBD2; clone_size: once; v_call: TRBV7-3; j_call: TRBJ2-3; cdr3_aa: CASSLGLAGARTDTQYF; cdr3_nt: TGTGCCAGCAGCTTAGGACTAGCGGGGGCTCGCACAGATACGCAGTATTTT
d_call: -; clone_size: -; v_call: TRBV7-8; j_call: TRBJ2-5; cdr3_aa: CASSPEFTGYQETQYF; cdr3_nt: TGTGCCAGCAGCCCCGAGTTTACCGGGTACCAAGAGACCCAGTACTTC
d_call: -; clone_size: -; v_call: TRBV10-3; j_call: TRBJ2-1; cdr3_aa: CAISEPTSTLYNEQFF; cdr3_nt: TGTGCCATCAGTGAGCCTACTAGCACACTCTACAATGAGCAGTTCTTC
d_call: -; clone_size: -; v_call: TRBV5-5; j_call: TRBJ2-1; cdr3_aa: CASTGVQGKNEQFF; cdr3_nt: TGTGCCAGCACCGGGGTGCAGGGGAAAAATGAGCAGTTCTTC
d_call: TRBD2; clone_size: -; v_call: TRBV28; j_call: TRBJ2-2; cdr3_aa: CASRSGLAGYVGELFF; cdr3_nt: TGTGCCAGCAGATCGGGACTAGCGGGATACGTCGGGGAGCTGTTTTTT
d_call: -; clone_size: -; v_call: TRBV13; j_call: TRBJ2-1; cdr3_aa: CASSLVAWASGSSSYNEQFF; cdr3_nt: TGTGCCAGCAGCTTAGTGGCCTGGGCCAGCGGGTCGAGCTCCTACAATGAGCAGTTCTTC
d_call: -; clone_size: -; v_call: TRBV9; j_call: TRBJ2-7; cdr3_aa: CASSVAVGGDYEQYF; cdr3_nt: TGTGCCAGCAGCGTAGCGGTCGGAGGAGACTACGAGCAGTACTTC
d_call: -; clone_size: -; v_call: TRBV28; j_call: TRBJ1-4; cdr3_aa: CASGQVQGANEKLFF; cdr3_nt: TGTGCCAGCGGACAAGTCCAAGGGGCTAATGAAAAACTGTTTTTT
d_call: -; clone_size: few; v_call: TRBV10-3; j_call: TRBJ2-6; cdr3_aa: CATWRSGANVLTF; cdr3_nt: TGTGCGACGTGGAGGTCTGGGGCCAACGTCCTGACTTTC
d_call: TRBD1; clone_size: -; v_call: TRBV30; j_call: TRBJ1-6; cdr3_aa: CAWSSTPTGDSPLHF; cdr3_nt: TGTGCCTGGAGTTCCACACCTACAGGGGATTCACCCCTCCACTTT
d_call: TRBD1; clone_size: -; v_call: TRBV2; j_call: TRBJ1-5; cdr3_aa: CASMTGMGQPQHF; cdr3_nt: TGTGCCAGCATGACAGGGATGGGACAGCCCCAGCATTTT
d_call: -; clone_size: -; v_call: TRBV3-1/TRBV3-2; j_call: TRBJ1-4; cdr3_aa: CASSQESGAQRKLFF; cdr3_nt: TGTGCCAGCAGCCAAGAGTCAGGGGCCCAGAGAAAACTGTTTTTT